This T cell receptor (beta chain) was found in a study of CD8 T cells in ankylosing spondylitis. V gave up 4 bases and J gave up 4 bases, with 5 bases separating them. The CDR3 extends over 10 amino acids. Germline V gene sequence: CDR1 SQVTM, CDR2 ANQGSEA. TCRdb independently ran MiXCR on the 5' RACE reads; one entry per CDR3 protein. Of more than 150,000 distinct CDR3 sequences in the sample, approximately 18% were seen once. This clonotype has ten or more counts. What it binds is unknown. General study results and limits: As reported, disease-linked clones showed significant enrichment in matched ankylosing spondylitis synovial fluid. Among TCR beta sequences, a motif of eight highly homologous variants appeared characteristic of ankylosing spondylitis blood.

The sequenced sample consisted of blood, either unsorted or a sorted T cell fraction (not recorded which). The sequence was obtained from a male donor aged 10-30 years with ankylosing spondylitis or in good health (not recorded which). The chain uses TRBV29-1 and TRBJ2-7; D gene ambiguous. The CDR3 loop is CSVAGYEQYV. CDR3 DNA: TGCAGCGTTGCAGGTTACGAGCAGTACGTC.